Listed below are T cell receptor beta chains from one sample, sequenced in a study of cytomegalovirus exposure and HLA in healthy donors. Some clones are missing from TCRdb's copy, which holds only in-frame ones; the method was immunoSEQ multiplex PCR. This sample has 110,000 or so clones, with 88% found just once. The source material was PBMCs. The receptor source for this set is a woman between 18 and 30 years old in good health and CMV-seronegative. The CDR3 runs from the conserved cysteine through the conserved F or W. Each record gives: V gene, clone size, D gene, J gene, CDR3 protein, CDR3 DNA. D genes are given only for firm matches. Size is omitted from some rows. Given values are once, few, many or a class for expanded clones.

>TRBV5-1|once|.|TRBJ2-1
CASSLSGASREQFF
TGCGCCAGCAGCTTGTCAGGCGCTTCCAGAGAGCAGTTCTTC
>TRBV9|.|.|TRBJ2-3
CASSASMADTQYF
TGTGCCAGCAGCGCCTCTATGGCAGATACGCAGTATTTT
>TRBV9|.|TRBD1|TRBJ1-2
CASSAGQAYGYTF
TGTGCCAGCTCTGCAGGACAGGCGTATGGCTACACCTTC
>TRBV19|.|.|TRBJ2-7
CASSSSRLDDYEQYF
TGTGCCAGTAGTTCCAGTAGGCTAGATGACTACGAGCAGTACTTC
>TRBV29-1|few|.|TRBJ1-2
CSVRVSPNYGYTF
TGCAGCGTTAGAGTCTCACCTAACTATGGCTACACCTTC
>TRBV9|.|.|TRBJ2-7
CASSVAAVSSYEQYF
TGTGCCAGCAGCGTAGCGGCGGTTAGCTCCTACGAGCAGTACTTC
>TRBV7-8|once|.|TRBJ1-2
CASSLITVGYGYTF
TGTGCCAGCAGCTTAATCACAGTCGGCTATGGCTACACCTTC
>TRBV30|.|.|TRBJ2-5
CAWSTRGGEGTQYF
TGTGCCTGGAGTACTAGGGGGGGGGAAGGGACCCAGTACTTC
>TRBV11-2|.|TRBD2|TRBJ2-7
CASSLASGMVYEQYF
TGTGCCAGCAGCTTGGCTAGCGGGATGGTTTACGAGCAGTACTTC
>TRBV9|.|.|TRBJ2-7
CASSVVERASSYEQYF
TGTGCCAGCAGCGTAGTGGAGCGGGCGAGCTCCTACGAGCAGTACTTC
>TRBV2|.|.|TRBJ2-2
CASRWGAGELFF
TGTGCCAGCAGGTGGGGGGCCGGGGAGCTGTTTTTT
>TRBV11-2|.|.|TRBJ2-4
CASPPGRAKNIQYF
TGTGCCAGCCCCCCCGGGAGAGCCAAAAACATTCAGTACTTC
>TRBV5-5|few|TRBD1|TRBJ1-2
CASSLEGQGYGYTF
TGTGCCAGCAGCTTGGAGGGACAGGGGTATGGCTACACCTTC
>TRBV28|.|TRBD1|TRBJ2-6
CASSSQGVSLSGANVLTF
TGTGCCAGCAGTTCACAGGGGGTGTCCCTCTCTGGGGCCAACGTCCTGACTTTC
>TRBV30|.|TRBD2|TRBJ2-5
CAWSHRGRVQETQYF
TGTGCCTGGAGCCACCGGGGGAGGGTCCAAGAGACCCAGTACTTC
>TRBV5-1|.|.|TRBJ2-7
CASSGSVFGSPPYEQYF
TGCGCCAGCAGCGGGTCGGTTTTCGGGTCCCCTCCCTACGAGCAGTACTTC
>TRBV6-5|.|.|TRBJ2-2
CASSYVNGDTGELFF
TGTGCCAGCAGTTACGTGAACGGTGACACCGGGGAGCTGTTTTTT
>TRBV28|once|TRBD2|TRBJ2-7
CASRLAGRTYEQYF
TGTGCCAGCAGACTAGCGGGAAGAACCTACGAGCAGTACTTC
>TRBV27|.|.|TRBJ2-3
CASSSQGSLATDTQYF
TGTGCCAGCAGTTCCCAGGGTAGCCTGGCCACAGATACGCAGTATTTT
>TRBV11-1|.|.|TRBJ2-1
CASSPSLTGEDEQFF
TGTGCCAGCAGCCCGAGTCTTACTGGAGAAGATGAGCAGTTCTTC
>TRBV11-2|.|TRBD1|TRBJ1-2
CASSARQGLTYGYTF
TGTGCCAGCAGCGCCCGACAGGGCCTAACTTATGGCTACACCTTC
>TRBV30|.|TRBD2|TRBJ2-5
CAWRWTSGGAGETQYF
TGTGCCTGGAGGTGGACTAGCGGGGGGGCCGGAGAGACCCAGTACTTC
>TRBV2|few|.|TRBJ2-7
CASSIAYEQYF
TGTGCCAGCAGTATAGCTTACGAGCAGTACTTC
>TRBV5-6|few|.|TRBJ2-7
CASSLGRSEQYF
TGTGCCAGCAGCTTGGGGCGGTCCGAGCAGTACTTC
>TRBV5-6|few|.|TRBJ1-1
CASSLRYRTKPYTEAFF
TGTGCCAGCAGCTTAAGGTACAGGACCAAGCCGTACACTGAAGCTTTCTTT
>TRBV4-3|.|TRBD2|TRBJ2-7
CASSQMTGGTYEQYF
TGCGCCAGCAGCCAAATGACGGGGGGAACCTACGAGCAGTACTTC
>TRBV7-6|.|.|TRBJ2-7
CASSRTVDPTYEQYF
TGTGCCAGCAGCCGAACAGTTGACCCAACCTACGAGCAGTACTTC
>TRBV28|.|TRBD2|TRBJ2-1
CASSLVTRSGGADNEQFF
TGTGCCAGCAGTTTAGTCACGAGGAGCGGGGGGGCCGACAATGAGCAGTTCTTC
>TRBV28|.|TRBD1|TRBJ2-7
CASSFHSLDRVEQYF
TGTGCCAGCAGCTTTCACTCACTAGACAGGGTTGAGCAGTACTTC
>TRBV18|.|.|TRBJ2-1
CASSPFRAGASSYNEQFF
TGTGCCAGCTCACCATTCCGGGCGGGCGCAAGCTCCTACAATGAGCAGTTCTTC
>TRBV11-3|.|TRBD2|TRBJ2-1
CASSLGLGGKDEQFF
TGTGCCAGCAGCTTAGGACTGGGAGGGAAGGATGAGCAGTTCTTC
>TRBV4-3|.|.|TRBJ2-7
CASSQWQGYEQYF
TGCGCCAGCAGCCAGTGGCAGGGCTACGAGCAGTACTTC
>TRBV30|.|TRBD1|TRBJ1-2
CAWSDDREVNYGYTF
TGTGCCTGGAGTGATGACAGGGAAGTTAACTATGGCTACACCTTC
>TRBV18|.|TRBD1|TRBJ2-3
CASSPNRGDTQYF
TGTGCCAGCTCACCGAACAGGGGAGATACGCAGTATTTT
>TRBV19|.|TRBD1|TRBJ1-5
CASSRTGSNQPQHF
TGTGCCAGTAGTAGGACAGGGAGCAATCAGCCCCAGCATTTT
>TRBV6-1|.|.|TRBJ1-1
CASSEAERNTEAFF
TGTGCCAGCAGTGAAGCGGAGCGGAACACTGAAGCTTTCTTT
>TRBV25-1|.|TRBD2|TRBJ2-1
CASGPSGRPHNEQFF
TGTGCCAGCGGCCCAAGCGGGAGGCCCCACAATGAGCAGTTCTTC
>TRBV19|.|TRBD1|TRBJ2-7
CASSSPRDRRSYEQYF
TGTGCCAGTAGTAGCCCCCGGGACAGGCGTTCCTACGAGCAGTACTTC
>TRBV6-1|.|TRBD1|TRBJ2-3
CASSGTGGADTQYF
TGTGCCAGCAGTGGGACAGGGGGCGCAGATACGCAGTATTTT
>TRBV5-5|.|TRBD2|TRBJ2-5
CASSLVAGGQETQYF
TGTGCCAGCAGCTTGGTAGCGGGAGGGCAAGAGACCCAGTACTTC
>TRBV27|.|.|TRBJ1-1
CASSLMLGVNTEAFF
TGTGCCAGCAGTTTAATGCTCGGTGTGAACACTGAAGCTTTCTTT
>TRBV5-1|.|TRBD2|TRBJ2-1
CASSRLAGAGEQFF
TGCGCCAGCAGCCGACTAGCGGGAGCGGGTGAGCAGTTCTTC
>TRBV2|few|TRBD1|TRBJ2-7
CASGRGTGFYEQYF
TGTGCCAGCGGAAGAGGGACAGGTTTCTACGAGCAGTACTTC